A selection of T cell receptor beta chains follows, all from one sample in a study of blood T cell repertoires in COVID-19. Repertoires were generated with immunoSEQ multiplex PCR, while TCRdb's copy carries only in-frame clones and drops some. The table shows some 42,000 clones, with around 89% occurring only once. Material: peripheral blood. These receptors were obtained from a human donor in a cohort sampled during active COVID-19. Each CDR3 is given with its conserved first and last residue. A D gene is named only where the DNA matches it firmly. Clone sizes are given selectively: once, few, many, or a class where the clone is expanded.

>TRBV29-1|TRBD1|NA|TRBJ1-2
TGCAGCATACAGGGGACCCATGGCTACACCTTC
CSIQGTHGYTF
>TRBV7-2|TRBD2|once|TRBJ2-3
TGTGCCAGCAGCGCCAGACTAGCGGGGGGGGCAGATACGCAGTATTTT
CASSARLAGGADTQYF
>TRBV7-2|TRBD1|NA|TRBJ2-7
TGTGCCAGCAGCACACTTGGGGGAGACCGACAGGGCCTATCCTACGAGCAGTACTTC
CASSTLGGDRQGLSYEQYF
>TRBV2|NA|NA|TRBJ2-1
TGTGCCAGCAGTGACGCGGACTTGGTATACAGGGGAGGTGAGCAGTTCTTC
CASSDADLVYRGGEQFF
>TRBV28|NA|NA|TRBJ1-2
TGTGCCAGCAGTTTAGGGGGCAGCTATGGCTACACCTTC
CASSLGGSYGYTF
>TRBV2|TRBD2|NA|TRBJ2-3
TGTGCCAGCAGATTTAGCGGGAGCACAGATACGCAGTATTTT
CASRFSGSTDTQYF
>TRBV25-1|TRBD2|few|TRBJ2-1
TGTGCCAGCGTAGCGGGAGATGGATATGAGCAGTTCTTC
CASVAGDGYEQFF
>TRBV20-1|TRBD2|NA|TRBJ2-1
TGCAGTGCTAGTCAATTGAGCGGGAGCTCCTACAATGAGCAGTTCTTC
CSASQLSGSSYNEQFF
>TRBV4-3|NA|NA|TRBJ1-4
TGCGCCAGCAGCCAAGTCAGTAAACCCGATGAAAAACTGTTTTTT
CASSQVSKPDEKLFF
>TRBV7-8|TRBD1|NA|TRBJ1-5
TGTGCCAGCAGCTTAGTCGGCCAGGGGGATGGTAGCAATCAGCCCCAGCATTTT
CASSLVGQGDGSNQPQHF
>TRBV2|NA|NA|TRBJ2-1
TGTGCCAGCAGTGACGACGGGATAGGCTACAATGAGCAGTTCTTC
CASSDDGIGYNEQFF
>TRBV7-2|NA|NA|TRBJ1-1
TGTGCCAGCAGCTCGGACTGGGGGGGGACTGAAGCTTTCTTT
CASSSDWGGTEAFF
>TRBV5-6|NA|NA|TRBJ2-7
TGTGCCAGCAGCATAGGGGTTTACGAGCAGTACTTC
CASSIGVYEQYF
>TRBV27|NA|medium-sized|TRBJ2-7
TGTGCCAGCAGTTCCCTGGACAGCGACGAGCAGTACTTC
CASSSLDSDEQYF
>TRBV4-1|NA|NA|TRBJ1-1
TGCGCCAGCAGCCAGGGGGCGCACACTGAAGCTTTCTTT
CASSQGAHTEAFF
>TRBV9|TRBD1|NA|TRBJ2-3
TGTGCCAGCAGCGTACAGAGCCGGACAGGGGGCGTAGATACGCAGTATTTT
CASSVQSRTGGVDTQYF
>TRBV5-1|NA|NA|TRBJ2-6
TGCGCCAGCAGCTTTCCCGGCTCTGGGGCCAACGTCCTGACTTTC
CASSFPGSGANVLTF
>TRBV3-1/TRBV3-2|NA|NA|TRBJ1-4
TGTGCCAGCAGCCCAGACGGTACCAGGGGCCCTGAAAAACTGTTTTTT
CASSPDGTRGPEKLFF
>TRBV5-6|TRBD2|NA|TRBJ2-5
TGTGCCAGCAGCCCGGGGGGTGTGGGAGAGACCCAGTACTTC
CASSPGGVGETQYF
>TRBV20-1|TRBD2|NA|TRBJ2-4
TGCAGTGCTGGTGTTAGCGGGATTGGGGACATTCAGTACTTC
CSAGVSGIGDIQYF
>TRBV9|NA|NA|TRBJ1-3
TGTGCCAGCAGCGTAGCAGGACTCAACACCATATATTTT
CASSVAGLNTIYF
>TRBV20-1|TRBD2|NA|TRBJ2-1
TGCAGTGCTCCGACTAGCTATGAGCAGTTCTTC
CSAPTSYEQFF